This entry lists 23 T cell receptor beta chains sequenced from one sample in a study of cytomegalovirus exposure and HLA in healthy donors (TCRdb year 2017). To prepare the library, the immunoSEQ multiplex PCR assay was applied. For the multiplex PCR, a mixture combining 60 forward primers for TCR Vbeta segments and 13 reverse primers for TCR Jbeta segments was used. TCRdb holds this immuneACCESS table with in-frame rearrangements only. Some clones are missing; in checked studies, unresolved V genes explain under half, and the rest has no known cause. This sample gives around 200,000 clones in total; roughly 84% of them show up just once. The ten largest make up 1% to 1.5% of the sample. The source material was PBMCs. Receptor source: a girl aged 2-10 years in good health and CMV-seropositive.

The chain couples TRBV11-3 to TRBJ2-2, with 12 nucleotides matching TRBD2. V dropped 1 base and J dropped 0; count of bases not matched to a gene: 9. Looked up from germline, CDR1 is SGHNT and CDR2 is YENEEA. The CDR3 extends over 20 amino acids. Written as DNA, the CDR3 is TGTGCCAGCAGCTTAGTATATAGCGCTAGCGGGAGGGCGAACACCGGGGAGCTGTTTTTT. Its protein product is CASSLVYSASGRANTGELFF.

In its sample, this clone was seen a few times. The rearrangement uses TRBV4-1 and TRBJ2-2; 7 nucleotides align to TRBD2. Germline assignment: CDR1 MGHRA and CDR2 YSYEKL. Germline trimming cut 5 bases from V and 0 bases from J; bases unmatched to any gene: 6. This CDR3 is 16 amino acids long. The CDR3 loop reads CASSTWAGANTGELFF. As DNA, the CDR3 is TGCGCCAGCAGCACTTGGGCGGGGGCGAACACCGGGGAGCTGTTTTTT.

The chain joins TRBV19 to TRBJ2-7; a weak D match, TRBD2 (6 bases). The CDR3 extends over 13 amino acids. Trimming pared 4 bases from V and 7 bases from J, leaving 14 bases between. From germline, CDR1 is LNHDA and CDR2 SQIVND (reference sequence). This chain's CDR3 is CASSTFREEEQYF. Here the CDR3 DNA reads TGTGCCAGTAGTACCTTCAGGGAGGAGGAGCAGTACTTC.

J is TRBJ1-1 and V is TRBV11-2; D unclear. The CDR3 sequence is 14 residues long. Trimming took off 4 bases at V and 6 bases at J, with 15 bases between the two ends. Germline V gene data show CDR1 as SGHAT and CDR2 as FQNNGV. The chain's CDR3 is CASSSAFRVAEAFF. The CDR3 coding sequence is TGTGCCAGCAGCTCCGCGTTTCGGGTAGCTGAAGCTTTCTTT.

The rearrangement links TRBV7-9 to TRBJ1-2, with D possibly TRBD1 on 6 matching bases. CDR3 length: 14 residues. CDR1 is SEHNR and CDR2 is FQNEAQ in the germline V gene (reference sequence). V lost 2 bases to trimming and J lost 2 bases, with 9 bases between them. DNA for the CDR3: TGTGCCAGCAGCTTAAAAGGGGGAAACTATGGCTACACCTTC. It is translated as CASSLKGGNYGYTF. The variable domain in full, completed from reference TRBV7-9 and TRBJ1-2, reads DTGVSQNPRHKITKRGQNVTFRCDPISEHNRLYWYRQTLGQGPEFLTYFQNEAQLEKSRLLSDRFSAERPKGSFSTLEIQRTEQGDSAMYLCASSLKGGNYGYTFGSGTRLTVV.

The V call is TRBV11-1, the J call TRBJ1-5; TRBD1 agrees at 7 bases. Trimming removed 5 bases from V and 0 bases from J; junction bases left unmatched: 16. From germline, CDR1 is SGHAT and CDR2 FQDESV (reference sequence). CDR3 length: 19 residues. The DNA of the CDR3 is TGTGCCAGCAGCGTTAAGGCAGTGACAGGGCCTTATAGCAATCAGCCCCAGCATTTT. It specifies CASSVKAVTGPYSNQPQHF. The variable domain in full, with the rest retrieved from reference TRBV11-1 and TRBJ1-5, is EAEVAQSPRYKITEKSQAVAFWCDPISGHATLYWYRQILGQGPELLVQFQDESVVDDSQLPKDRFSAERLKGVDSTLKIQPAELGDSAMYLCASSVKAVTGPYSNQPQHFGDGTRLSIL.

J is TRBJ2-5 and V is TRBV5-4; the D gene is possibly TRBD1 (5 bases). Germline lookup yields CDR1 SGHNT and CDR2 YYREEE (reference sequence). The CDR3 is made up of 15 amino acids. V lost 3 bases, J lost 5 bases, and 17 bases lay in between. CDR3 residues: CASSSTQGGRETQYF. CDR3 nucleotide sequence: TGTGCCAGCAGCTCAACCCAGGGTGGCAGGGAGACCCAGTACTTC.

This clone was seen only once. CDR3 amino acids: CASSLYPSGRRDTQYF. In DNA form, the CDR3 reads TGTGCCAGCAGTTTATATCCTAGCGGGAGACGGGATACGCAGTATTTT. The chain employs TRBV28 and TRBJ2-3, with TRBD2 matching 10 bases. Looked up from germline, CDR1 is MDHEN and CDR2 is SYDVKM. The CDR3 length is 16 residues. The J segment lost 6 bases and the V segment lost 1 base, leaving 7 bases of the junction unmatched.

V is TRBV10-3 and J is TRBJ1-1; D remains unclear. CDR1 ENHRY and CDR2 SYGVKD come from the germline V gene. The CDR3 length is 13 residues. Trimming shortened V by 6 bases and J by 0 bases, and 8 bases separated the two germline ends. CDR3 sequence: CAIRADLNTEAFF. The CDR3 DNA sequence: TGTGCCATCAGGGCGGATCTGAACACTGAAGCTTTCTTT.

The V call is TRBV11-1, the J call TRBJ1-2, with D hard to call. Germline CDR1 reads SGHAT; CDR2 reads FQDESV (reference sequence). This CDR3 comprises 12 residues. V was shortened by 3 bases and J by 2 bases, with 4 bases between the two germline ends. The CDR3 here is CASSFQNYGYTF. As DNA, the CDR3 is TGTGCCAGCAGCTTTCAAAACTATGGCTACACCTTC.

The chain has TRBV28 and TRBJ1-5, with a tentative D call TRBD1 (5 bases). The V end was cut by 6 bases, the J end by 0 bases, with 9 bases between. This CDR3 contains 14 residues. Germline V gene sequence: CDR1 MDHEN, CDR2 SYDVKM. Here the CDR3 reads CASSEDNSNQPQHF. The CDR3 bases are TGTGCCAGCAGCGAGGACAATAGCAATCAGCCCCAGCATTTT.

Only one count was recorded for this clone. The genes are TRBV5-8 and TRBJ2-7, with D maybe TRBD2 (6 bases). Germline assignment: CDR1 SGHTS and CDR2 YDEGEE. The CDR3 covers 17 residues. Trimming took off 4 bases at V and 0 bases at J, with 20 bases between the two ends. The CDR3, as DNA: TGTGCCAGCAGCCTCTTTTCTACGCGGGGTGTCTCCTACGAGCAGTACTTC. This codes for CASSLFSTRGVSYEQYF.

V usage is TRBV5-1 and J usage is TRBJ2-1; 7 bases are a match to TRBD2. After removal of 2 bases from V and 0 bases from J, the junction contained 5 bases not matched to a gene. This CDR3 spans 16 amino acids. The germline V gene has CDR1 SGHRS and CDR2 YFSETQ. Here the CDR3 DNA reads TGCGCCAGCAGCTTAGTAGCGGGTGCCTCCTACAATGAGCAGTTCTTC. As protein: CASSLVAGASYNEQFF.

This clone was seen a few times. The rearrangement links TRBV5-4 to TRBJ2-6; 7 nucleotides agree with TRBD2. Trimming took 5 bases from V and 0 from J; bases not matched to a gene: 5. Germline V gene sequence: CDR1 SGHNT, CDR2 YYREEE (reference sequence). CDR3 size: 16 residues. CDR3 sequence reads: CASSPQRGSGANVLTF. The CDR3 coding sequence is TGTGCCAGCAGTCCCCAGCGGGGCTCTGGGGCCAACGTCCTGACTTTC.

J is TRBJ2-7 and V is TRBV27; possibly TRBD2 for D (7 bases). CDR1 and CDR2 from the germline V gene are MNHEY and SMNVEV (reference sequence). The CDR3 spans 16 residues. Trimming removed 5 bases at V and 0 bases at J, with 17 bases between. CDR3 coding DNA: TGTGCCAGCAGTCCGTCCAGCGGGACAATCTCCTACGAGCAGTACTTC. Amino acid sequence: CASSPSSGTISYEQYF.

This sequence joins TRBV9 and TRBJ2-1; no definite D call. The CDR3 spans 14 residues. Germline V gene data show CDR1 as SGDLS and CDR2 as YYNGEE. Trimming removed 0 bases at V and 4 bases at J, with 8 bases between. CDR3 residues: CASSVESIYNEQFF. CDR3 nucleotides: TGTGCCAGCAGCGTAGAGAGTATTTACAATGAGCAGTTCTTC.

The gene calls are TRBV5-1 and TRBJ1-1, with 8 positions matching TRBD1. J was trimmed by 1 base and V by 4 bases; bases with no gene match: 12. CDR1 and CDR2 from the germline V gene are SGHRS and YFSETQ. The CDR3 is 17 amino acids. The chain's CDR3 is CASSLRTGLGGNTEAFF. CDR3 nucleotide sequence: TGCGCCAGCAGCCTACGGACAGGGTTGGGGGGGAACACTGAAGCTTTCTTT.

The V gene is TRBV18, the J gene TRBJ1-5; D gene uncertain. CDR1 is KGHSH and CDR2 is LQKENI in the germline V gene. The CDR3 spans 19 residues. V was pared by 1 base and J by 0 bases, with 19 bases between. The CDR3 loop reads CASSPRPVIGRNSNQPQHF. The CDR3 region has the DNA TGTGCCAGCTCACCACGGCCCGTAATTGGCCGAAATAGCAATCAGCCCCAGCATTTT. Filled out from reference TRBV18 and TRBJ1-5, the complete variable domain reads NAGVMQNPRHLVRRRGQEARLRCSPMKGHSHVYWYRQLPEEGLKFMVYLQKENIIDESGMPKERFSAEFPKEGPSILRIQQVVRGDSAAYFCASSPRPVIGRNSNQPQHFGDGTRLSIL.

The J gene is TRBJ1-1, the V gene TRBV19, with D uncertain. CDR3 length: 16 amino acids. The V and J ends lost 7 bases and 0 bases respectively, with 18 bases between them. Germline loops: CDR1 LNHDA, CDR2 SQIVND (reference sequence). CDR3 sequence reads: CASKQTVIEMNTEAFF. As DNA, the CDR3 is TGTGCCAGTAAACAGACCGTAATAGAGATGAACACTGAAGCTTTCTTT.

This sequence joins TRBV21-1 and TRBJ1-1; the tabulated D call, TRBD1, remains unverified against the DNA. TRBV21-1 is a pseudogene. CDR3 length: 14 residues. The CDR3 nucleotides read TGTGCCAGCAGCAAACCAGGGATGAACACTGAAGCTTTCTTT. As protein: CASSKPGMNTEAFF.

The V and J genes are TRBV28 and TRBJ1-4; TRBD1 aligns across 7 bases. J gave up 8 bases and V 11 bases, and 14 bases lay outside the gene matches. The CDR3 length is 14 residues. Per the germline V gene, CDR1 is MDHEN and CDR2 is SYDVKM. This CDR3 reads CAVAKGAGREKLFF. The CDR3 DNA reads as TGTGCCGTAGCCAAGGGGGCGGGGAGAGAAAAACTGTTTTTT.

This sequence joins TRBV18 and TRBJ1-1; D might be TRBD1 (5 bases). The length of the CDR3 is 16 residues. Germline V gene lookup returns CDR1 KGHSH and CDR2 LQKENI. V gave up 4 bases and J gave up 1 base, with 16 bases separating them. CDR3 amino acids: CASSLTARVGNTEAFF. As DNA, the CDR3 is TGTGCCAGCTCACTCACCGCCAGGGTTGGGAACACTGAAGCTTTCTTT.

This chain links TRBV7-2 with TRBJ2-2, with a tentative D call TRBD1 (5 bases). Trimming pared 0 bases from V and 11 bases from J, leaving 16 bases between. This CDR3 has 15 residues. The V gene's germline CDR1 is SGHTA and CDR2 FQGNSA. CDR3 sequence: CASSLASRVGHELFF. The CDR3 DNA sequence: TGTGCCAGCAGCTTAGCATCCAGGGTTGGGCACGAGCTGTTTTTT.